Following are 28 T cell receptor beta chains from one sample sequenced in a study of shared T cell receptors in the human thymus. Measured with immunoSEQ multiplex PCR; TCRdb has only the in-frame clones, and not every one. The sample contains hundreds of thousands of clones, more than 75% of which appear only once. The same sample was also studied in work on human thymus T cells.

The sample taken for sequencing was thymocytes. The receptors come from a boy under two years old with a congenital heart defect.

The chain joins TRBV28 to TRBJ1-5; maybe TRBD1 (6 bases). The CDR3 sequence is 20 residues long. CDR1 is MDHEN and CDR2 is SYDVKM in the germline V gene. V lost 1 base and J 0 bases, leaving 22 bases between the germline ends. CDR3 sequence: CASSLSVVRSQGNSNQPQHF. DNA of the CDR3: TGTGCCAGCAGTTTATCTGTCGTCCGGTCACAGGGAAATAGCAATCAGCCCCAGCATTTT.

CDR3 nucleotides: TGTGCCAGCAAAGATAGTCCAGGGAAGGGCTATGGCTACACCTTC. As protein: CASKDSPGKGYGYTF. The chain combines TRBV28 with TRBJ1-2; tentative D call: TRBD1 (5 bases). Trimming stripped 7 bases from V and 4 bases from J, with 19 bases between. The CDR3 has 15 amino acids. CDR1 MDHEN and CDR2 SYDVKM come from the germline V gene.

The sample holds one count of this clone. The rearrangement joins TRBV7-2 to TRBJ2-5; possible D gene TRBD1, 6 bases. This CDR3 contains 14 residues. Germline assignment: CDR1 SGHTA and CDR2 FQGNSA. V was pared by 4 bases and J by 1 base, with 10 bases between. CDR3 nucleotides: TGTGCCAGCAGCTCGATGGACAGCCAAGAGACCCAGTACTTC. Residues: CASSSMDSQETQYF.

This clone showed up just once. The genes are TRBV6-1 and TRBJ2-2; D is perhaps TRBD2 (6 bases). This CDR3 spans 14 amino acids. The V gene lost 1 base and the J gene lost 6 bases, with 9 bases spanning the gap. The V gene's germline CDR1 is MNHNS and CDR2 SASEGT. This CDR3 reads CASSEGRGSGELFF. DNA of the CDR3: TGTGCCAGCAGTGAAGGGAGGGGATCCGGGGAGCTGTTTTTT.

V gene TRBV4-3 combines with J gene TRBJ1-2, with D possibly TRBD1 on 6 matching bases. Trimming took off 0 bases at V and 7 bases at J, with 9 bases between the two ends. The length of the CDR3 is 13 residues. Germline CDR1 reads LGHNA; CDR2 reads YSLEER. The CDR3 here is CASSQDRRGGYTF. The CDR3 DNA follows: TGCGCCAGCAGCCAAGATCGCAGGGGTGGCTACACCTTC.

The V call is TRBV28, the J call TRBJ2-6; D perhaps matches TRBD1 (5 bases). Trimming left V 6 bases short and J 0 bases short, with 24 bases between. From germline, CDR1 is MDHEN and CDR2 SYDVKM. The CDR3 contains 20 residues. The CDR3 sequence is CASSPGADGKTFSGANVLTF. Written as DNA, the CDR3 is TGTGCCAGCAGCCCTGGGGCAGACGGCAAAACCTTCTCTGGGGCCAACGTCCTGACTTTC.

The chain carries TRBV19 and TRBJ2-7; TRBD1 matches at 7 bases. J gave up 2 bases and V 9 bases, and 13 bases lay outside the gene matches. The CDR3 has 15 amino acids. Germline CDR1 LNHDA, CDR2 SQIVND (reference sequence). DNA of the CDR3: TGTGCCAGGAAGAACAAGGGGGCTTGGACCTACGAGCAGTACTTC. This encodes CARKNKGAWTYEQYF.

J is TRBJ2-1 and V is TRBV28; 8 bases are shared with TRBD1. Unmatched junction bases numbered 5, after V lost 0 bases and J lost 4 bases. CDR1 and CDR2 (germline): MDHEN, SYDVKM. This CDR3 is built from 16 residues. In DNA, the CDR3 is TGTGCCAGCAGTTTATGGAGGACAGGGATTTACAATGAGCAGTTCTTC. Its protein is CASSLWRTGIYNEQFF.

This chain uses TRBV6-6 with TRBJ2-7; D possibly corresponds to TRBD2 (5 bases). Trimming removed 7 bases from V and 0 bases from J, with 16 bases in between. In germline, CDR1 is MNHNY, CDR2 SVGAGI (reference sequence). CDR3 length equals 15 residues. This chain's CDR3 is CASTPDYTTSYEQYF. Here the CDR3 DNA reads TGTGCCAGCACCCCCGACTACACCACCTCCTACGAGCAGTACTTC.

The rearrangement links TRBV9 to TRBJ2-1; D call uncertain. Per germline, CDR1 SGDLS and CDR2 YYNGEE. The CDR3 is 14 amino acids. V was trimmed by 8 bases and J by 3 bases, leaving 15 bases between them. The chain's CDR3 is CASSEGGRYNEQFF. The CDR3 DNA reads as TGTGCCAGTTCCGAAGGTGGGCGCTACAATGAGCAGTTCTTC.

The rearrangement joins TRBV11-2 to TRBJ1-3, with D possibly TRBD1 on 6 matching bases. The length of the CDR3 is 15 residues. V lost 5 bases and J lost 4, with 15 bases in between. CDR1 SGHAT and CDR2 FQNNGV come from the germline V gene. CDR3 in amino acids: CASSGQGLYGNTIYF. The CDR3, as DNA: TGTGCCAGCAGCGGGCAGGGGTTATACGGAAACACCATATATTTT.

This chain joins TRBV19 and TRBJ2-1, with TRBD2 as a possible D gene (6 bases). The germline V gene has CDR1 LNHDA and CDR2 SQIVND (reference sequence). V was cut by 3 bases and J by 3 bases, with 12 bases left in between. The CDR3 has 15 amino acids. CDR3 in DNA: TGTGCCAGTAGTATCCGCCGGGAGATCTACAATGAGCAGTTCTTC. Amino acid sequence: CASSIRREIYNEQFF.

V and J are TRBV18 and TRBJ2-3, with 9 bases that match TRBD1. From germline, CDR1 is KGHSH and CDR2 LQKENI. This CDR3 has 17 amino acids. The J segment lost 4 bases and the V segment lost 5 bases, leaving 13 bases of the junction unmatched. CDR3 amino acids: CASSTPRDRVWPDTQYF. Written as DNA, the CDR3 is TGTGCCAGCTCAACCCCTAGGGACAGGGTCTGGCCAGATACGCAGTATTTT. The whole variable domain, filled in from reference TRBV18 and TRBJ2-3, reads NAGVMQNPRHLVRRRGQEARLRCSPMKGHSHVYWYRQLPEEGLKFMVYLQKENIIDESGMPKERFSAEFPKEGPSILRIQQVVRGDSAAYFCASSTPRDRVWPDTQYFGPGTRLTVL.

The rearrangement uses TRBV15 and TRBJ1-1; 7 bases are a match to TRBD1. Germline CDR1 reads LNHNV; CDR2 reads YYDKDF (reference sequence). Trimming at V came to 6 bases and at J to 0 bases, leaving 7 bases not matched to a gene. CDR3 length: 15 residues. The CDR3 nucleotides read TGTGCCACCAGTTACAGGGGTAGGCTGAACACTGAAGCTTTCTTT. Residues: CATSYRGRLNTEAFF. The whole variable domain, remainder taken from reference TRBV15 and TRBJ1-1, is DAMVIQNPRYQVTQFGKPVTLSCSQTLNHNVMYWYQQKSSQAPKLLFHYYDKDFNNEADTPDNFQSRRPNTSFCFLDIRSPGLGDTAMYLCATSYRGRLNTEAFFGQGTRLTVV.

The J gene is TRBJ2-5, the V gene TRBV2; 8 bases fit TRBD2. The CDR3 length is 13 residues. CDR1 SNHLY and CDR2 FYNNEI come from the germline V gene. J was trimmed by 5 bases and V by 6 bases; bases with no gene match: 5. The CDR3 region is CASSGTSRETQYF. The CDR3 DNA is TGTGCCAGCAGCGGGACTAGTCGGGAGACCCAGTACTTC.

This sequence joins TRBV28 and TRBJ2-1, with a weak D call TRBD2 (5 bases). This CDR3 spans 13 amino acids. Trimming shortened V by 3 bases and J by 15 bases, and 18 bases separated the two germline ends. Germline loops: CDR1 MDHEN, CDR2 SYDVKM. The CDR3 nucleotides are TGTGCCAGCAGTTTTTTTGGTTCGGGGAAAAGGTTCTTC. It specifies CASSFFGSGKRFF.

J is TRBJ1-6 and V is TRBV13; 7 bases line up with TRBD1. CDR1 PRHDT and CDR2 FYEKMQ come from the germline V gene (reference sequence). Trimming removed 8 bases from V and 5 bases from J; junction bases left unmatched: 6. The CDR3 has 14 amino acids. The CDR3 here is CASFHRGNNSPLHF. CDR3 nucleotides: TGTGCCAGCTTTCACAGGGGAAATAATTCACCCCTCCACTTT.

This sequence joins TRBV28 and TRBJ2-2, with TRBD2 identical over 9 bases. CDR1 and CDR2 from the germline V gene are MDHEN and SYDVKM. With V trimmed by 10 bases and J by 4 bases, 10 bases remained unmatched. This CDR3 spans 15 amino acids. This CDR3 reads CAILERGDATGELFF. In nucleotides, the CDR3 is TGTGCCATCCTTGAGCGGGGGGACGCCACCGGGGAGCTGTTTTTT.

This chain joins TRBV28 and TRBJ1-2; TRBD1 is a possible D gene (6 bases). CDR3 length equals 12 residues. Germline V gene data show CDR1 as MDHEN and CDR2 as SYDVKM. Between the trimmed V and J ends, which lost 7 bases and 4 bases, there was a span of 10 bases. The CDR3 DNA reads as TGTGCCAGCATCGGGGGGCCCTATGGCTACACCTTC. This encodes CASIGGPYGYTF.

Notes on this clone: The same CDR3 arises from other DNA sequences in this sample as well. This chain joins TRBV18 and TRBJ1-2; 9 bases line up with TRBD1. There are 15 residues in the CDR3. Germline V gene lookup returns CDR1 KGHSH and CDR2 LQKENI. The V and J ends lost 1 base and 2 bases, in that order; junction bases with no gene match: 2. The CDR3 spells CASSPRTGANYGYTF. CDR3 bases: TGTGCCAGCTCACCACGGACAGGGGCAAACTATGGCTACACCTTC.

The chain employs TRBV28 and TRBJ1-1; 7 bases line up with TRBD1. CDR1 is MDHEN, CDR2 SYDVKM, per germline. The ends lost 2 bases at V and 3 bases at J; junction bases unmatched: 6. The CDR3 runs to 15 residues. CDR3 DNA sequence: TGTGCCAGCAGTTTAAAGGGCCAGGGGGACACTGAAGCTTTCTTT. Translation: CASSLKGQGDTEAFF.

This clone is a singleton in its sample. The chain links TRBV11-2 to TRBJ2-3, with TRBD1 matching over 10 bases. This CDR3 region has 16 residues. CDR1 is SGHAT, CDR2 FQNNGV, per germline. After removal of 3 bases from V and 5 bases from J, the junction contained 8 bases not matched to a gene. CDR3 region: CASSLDGTGVVDTQYF. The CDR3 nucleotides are TGTGCCAGCAGCTTGGACGGGACAGGGGTAGTAGATACGCAGTATTTT. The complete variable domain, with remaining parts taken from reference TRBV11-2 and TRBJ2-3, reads EAGVAQSPRYKIIEKRQSVAFWCNPISGHATLYWYQQILGQGPKLLIQFQNNGVVDDSQLPKDRFSAERLKGVDSTLKIQPAKLEDSAVYLCASSLDGTGVVDTQYFGPGTRLTVL.

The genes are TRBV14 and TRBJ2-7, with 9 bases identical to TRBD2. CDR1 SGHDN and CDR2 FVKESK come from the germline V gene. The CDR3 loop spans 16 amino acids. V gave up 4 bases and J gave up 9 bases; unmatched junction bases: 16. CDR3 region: CASSLVAGDRLYRQYF. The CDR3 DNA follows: TGTGCCAGCAGCCTCGTAGCGGGGGACAGACTATACCGGCAGTACTTC.

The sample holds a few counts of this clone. This CDR3 reads CASSSLIRGGHGDTQYF. The CDR3 DNA is TGTGCCAGCAGTTCTTTAATTCGCGGGGGACATGGAGATACGCAGTATTTT. V and J are TRBV28 and TRBJ2-3; D may be TRBD2 (7 bases). Deletions cut 4 bases from V and 5 bases from J, with 22 bases between. CDR3 length equals 17 residues. Germline V gene lookup returns CDR1 MDHEN and CDR2 SYDVKM. The variable domain in full, completed from reference TRBV28 and TRBJ2-3, reads DVKVTQSSRYLVKRTGEKVFLECVQDMDHENMFWYRQDPGLGLRLIYFSYDVKMKEKGDIPEGYSVSREKKERFSLILESASTNQTSMYLCASSSLIRGGHGDTQYFGPGTRLTVL.

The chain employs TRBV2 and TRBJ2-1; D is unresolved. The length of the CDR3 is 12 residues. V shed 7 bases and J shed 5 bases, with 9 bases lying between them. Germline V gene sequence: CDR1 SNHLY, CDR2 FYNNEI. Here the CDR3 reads CASKEFHNEQFF. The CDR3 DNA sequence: TGTGCCAGCAAGGAGTTCCACAATGAGCAGTTCTTC.

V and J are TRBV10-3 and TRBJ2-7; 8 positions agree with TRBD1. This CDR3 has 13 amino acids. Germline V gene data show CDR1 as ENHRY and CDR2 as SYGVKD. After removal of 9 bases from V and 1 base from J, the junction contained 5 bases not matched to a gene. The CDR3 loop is CAIGQGPSYEQYF. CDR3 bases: TGTGCCATAGGACAGGGACCGTCCTACGAGCAGTACTTC.

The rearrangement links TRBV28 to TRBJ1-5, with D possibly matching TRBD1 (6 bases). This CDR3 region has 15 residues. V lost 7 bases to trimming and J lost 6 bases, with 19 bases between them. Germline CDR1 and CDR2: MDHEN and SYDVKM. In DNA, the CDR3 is TGTGCCAGCACCTTCGCGGGGGCCAGGGCTCAGCCCCAGCATTTT. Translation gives CASTFAGARAQPQHF. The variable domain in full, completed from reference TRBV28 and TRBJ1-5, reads DVKVTQSSRYLVKRTGEKVFLECVQDMDHENMFWYRQDPGLGLRLIYFSYDVKMKEKGDIPEGYSVSREKKERFSLILESASTNQTSMYLCASTFAGARAQPQHFGDGTRLSIL.

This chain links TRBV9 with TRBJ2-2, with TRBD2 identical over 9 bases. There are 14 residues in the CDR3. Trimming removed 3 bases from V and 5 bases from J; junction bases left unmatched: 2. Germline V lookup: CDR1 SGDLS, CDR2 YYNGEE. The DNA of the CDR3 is TGTGCCAGCAGCGACCTAGCGGGGACCGGGGAGCTGTTTTTT. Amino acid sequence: CASSDLAGTGELFF. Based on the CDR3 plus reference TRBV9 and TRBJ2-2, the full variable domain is DSGVTQTPKHLITATGQRVTLRCSPRSGDLSVYWYQQSLDQGLQFLIQYYNGEERAKGNILERFSAQQFPDLHSELNLSSLELGDSALYFCASSDLAGTGELFFGEGSRLTVL.